Below, 21 T cell receptor beta chains from the same sample are listed, as sequenced in a study of blood T cell repertoires in COVID-19 (dated by TCRdb to about 2020). The library was generated by the immunoSEQ multiplex PCR assay. TCRdb re-hosts the immuneACCESS table, in-frame sequences only. Its copies lack some clones; in the studies checked, an unresolved V gene accounts for under half of them, and the cause for the rest is not known. The sample yields around 200,000 clones; 80% to 90% were counted once. The ten largest make up about 5% of the sample. Input material: peripheral blood. The origin of the receptors is an elderly woman with acute or convalescent COVID-19.

The chain links TRBV6-6 to TRBJ2-1, with D unclear. Trimming shortened V by 2 bases and J by 1 base, and 9 bases separated the two germline ends. Germline-derived CDR1 and CDR2 are MNHNY and SVGAGI (reference sequence). The CDR3 contains 15 residues. The CDR3 DNA follows: TGTGCCAGCAGTTACGCGCAGGCATCCTACAATGAGCAGTTCTTC. Its protein is CASSYAQASYNEQFF.

This clone showed up just once. The chain has TRBV11-2 and TRBJ2-5; 8 nucleotides line up with TRBD1. The ends lost 5 bases at V and 8 bases at J; junction bases unmatched: 16. Germline CDR1 SGHAT, CDR2 FQNNGV. This CDR3 contains 16 residues. The CDR3 loop reads CASSPYSYGQGLTQYF. CDR3 nucleotides: TGTGCCAGCAGCCCCTACTCCTACGGACAGGGTTTAACCCAGTACTTC.

The chain carries TRBV19 and TRBJ1-5; perhaps TRBD1 as D (5 bases). Germline V CDR1 and CDR2: LNHDA, SQIVND (reference sequence). CDR3 size: 19 residues. V was clipped by 1 base and J by 2 bases, with 21 bases between them. CDR3 loop: CASSIVGSYGHVRNQPQHF. CDR3 DNA sequence: TGTGCCAGTAGTATAGTGGGGTCGTACGGACATGTTCGCAATCAGCCCCAGCATTTT.

The V call is TRBV7-9, the J call TRBJ1-3; D unresolved. Germline V lookup: CDR1 SEHNR, CDR2 FQNEAQ (reference sequence). CDR3 size: 12 residues. Trimming left V 2 bases short and J 7 bases short, with 6 bases between. The CDR3 sequence is CASSLYSNTIYF. The CDR3 DNA sequence: TGTGCCAGCAGCTTATATTCGAACACCATATATTTT.

The chain employs TRBV6-2 or TRBV6-3 and TRBJ2-7, with D unresolved. The V gene lost 3 bases and the J gene lost 3 bases, with 18 bases spanning the gap. Germline loops: CDR1 MNHEY, CDR2 SVGEGT. The CDR3 contains 16 residues. The CDR3 bases are TGTGCCAGCAGTTATATGATAGGAGCATTGAACTACGAGCAGTACTTC. Translation: CASSYMIGALNYEQYF.

The rearrangement links TRBV18 to TRBJ2-7, with TRBD1 matching 8 bases. The CDR3 has 15 residues. V shed 3 bases and J 2 bases; nucleotides not matched to a gene: 6. Per the germline V gene, CDR1 is KGHSH and CDR2 is LQKENI. CDR3 coding DNA: TGTGCCAGCTCACCGACCCCGGACAGGGCCTACGAGCAGTACTTC. Protein: CASSPTPDRAYEQYF.

This clone was counted a single time. The rearrangement uses TRBV4-3 and TRBJ1-1, with D possibly matching TRBD1 (5 bases). The length of the CDR3 is 14 residues. Trimming took 1 base from V and 4 from J, leaving 10 bases between them. Germline V lookup: CDR1 LGHNA, CDR2 YSLEER. CDR3 residues: CASSQAQGFTEAFF. CDR3 DNA: TGCGCCAGCAGCCAAGCGCAGGGTTTCACTGAAGCTTTCTTT.

This rearrangement joins TRBV5-4 to TRBJ2-3; TRBD2 aligns across 13 bases. This CDR3 region has 16 residues. Germline V CDR1 and CDR2: SGHNT, YYREEE (reference sequence). The V segment lost 4 bases and the J segment 4 bases; nucleotides outside the gene matches: 6. Here the CDR3 DNA reads TGTGCCAGCAGCAATCGACTAGCGGGAGGCTCAGATACGCAGTATTTT. It encodes CASSNRLAGGSDTQYF.

The J gene is TRBJ2-7, the V gene TRBV19; D might be TRBD2 (7 bases). V lost 5 bases, J lost 4 bases, and 15 bases lay in between. The CDR3 totals 14 residues. From germline, CDR1 is LNHDA and CDR2 SQIVND (reference sequence). CDR3 nucleotide sequence: TGTGCCAGTAGTCCACTCCGGGGGGCATACGAGCAGTACTTC. Translating gives CASSPLRGAYEQYF.

The CDR3 here is CATSDLGLADTDTQYF. The CDR3 coding sequence is TGTGCCACCAGTGATCTAGGACTAGCGGACACAGATACGCAGTATTTT. The chain links TRBV24-1 to TRBJ2-3, with 10 bases lining up with TRBD2. There are 16 residues in the CDR3. V was clipped by 3 bases and J by 2 bases; unmatched bases: 4. Germline V gene sequence: CDR1 KGHDR, CDR2 SFDVKD.

CDR3 protein: CAINGGSYNEQFF. CDR3 nucleotides: TGTGCCATCAATGGCGGGAGCTACAATGAGCAGTTCTTC. This rearrangement joins TRBV10-3 to TRBJ2-1; 7 bases map to TRBD2. This CDR3 is built from 13 residues. V shed 7 bases and J 3 bases; nucleotides not matched to a gene: 3. CDR1 and CDR2 from the germline V gene are ENHRY and SYGVKD.

The rearrangement uses TRBV27 and TRBJ2-7; perhaps TRBD1 as D (6 bases). V dropped 7 bases and J dropped 0 bases, with 13 bases sitting between them. The germline V gene encodes CDR1 MNHEY and CDR2 SMNVEV (reference sequence). The CDR3 consists of 14 residues. The CDR3 is CASKRTGSSYEQYF. DNA of the CDR3: TGTGCCAGCAAAAGAACAGGGAGCTCCTACGAGCAGTACTTC.

The chain uses TRBV7-2 and TRBJ2-7; weak D call: TRBD1 (7 bases). Germline lookup yields CDR1 SGHTA and CDR2 FQGNSA. This CDR3 comprises 16 residues. Deletions cut 2 bases from V and 2 bases from J, with 16 bases between. The CDR3 coding sequence is TGTGCCAGCAGCTTATCGCGGGCAGGGGGGACCTACGAGCAGTACTTC. Translating it yields CASSLSRAGGTYEQYF. The complete variable domain, with remaining parts taken from reference TRBV7-2 and TRBJ2-7, reads GAGVSQSPSNKVTEKGKDVELRCDPISGHTALYWYRQSLGQGLEFLIYFQGNSAPDKSGLPSDRFSAERTGGSVSTLTIQRTQQEDSAVYLCASSLSRAGGTYEQYFGPGTRLTVT.

This clone has a single count. The chain has TRBV15 and TRBJ2-2, with 10 bases that match TRBD1. The germline V gene has CDR1 LNHNV and CDR2 YYDKDF (reference sequence). This CDR3 comprises 17 residues. V shed 1 base and J 6 bases; nucleotides not matched to a gene: 8. The CDR3 nucleotides read TGTGCCACCAGCAGAGGAGCTGGGACAGGGGTGGCCGGGGAGCTGTTTTTT. This encodes CATSRGAGTGVAGELFF.

This clone was counted only a few times. The rearrangement joins TRBV5-1 to TRBJ2-3, with 7 bases matching TRBD2. CDR1 SGHRS and CDR2 YFSETQ come from the germline V gene. The junction had 9 bases not matched to a gene; V was cut back by 0 bases and J by 5 bases. This CDR3 contains 16 residues. The CDR3, as DNA: TGCGCCAGCAGCTTGGAAAGCGGGATGGGGGTAGATACGCAGTATTTT. It is translated as CASSLESGMGVDTQYF.

The chain uses TRBV6-1 and TRBJ1-5; D might be TRBD1 (5 bases). V shed 2 bases and J shed 7 bases, with 12 bases lying between them. Germline V gene sequence: CDR1 MNHNS, CDR2 SASEGT. This CDR3 contains 14 residues. CDR3 bases: TGTGCCAGCAGTGAACTGAAGGGGCGACAGCCCCAGCATTTT. This encodes CASSELKGRQPQHF.

V is TRBV24-1 and J is TRBJ2-3, with D perhaps matching TRBD1 (5 bases). The CDR3 has 15 residues. V gave up 1 base and J gave up 0 bases, with 7 bases separating them. The germline gives CDR1 KGHDR, CDR2 SFDVKD. The CDR3: CATSDLKGSTDTQYF. Here the CDR3 DNA reads TGTGCCACCAGTGATTTAAAGGGGAGCACAGATACGCAGTATTTT.

This chain joins TRBV28 and TRBJ2-1; 12 nucleotides agree with TRBD2. Per germline, CDR1 MDHEN and CDR2 SYDVKM. The CDR3 is 15 residues long. V gave up 5 bases and J gave up 7 bases; unmatched junction bases: 6. CDR3 DNA: TGTGCCAGCAGTCCAGGACTAGCGGGAAGGAATGAGCAGTTCTTC. Amino acids: CASSPGLAGRNEQFF.

The chain combines TRBV19 with TRBJ1-2, with D tentatively TRBD1 (6 bases). This CDR3 contains 13 residues. V lost 9 bases to trimming and J lost 5 bases, with 16 bases between them. Germline V gene data show CDR1 as LNHDA and CDR2 as SQIVND (reference sequence). The CDR3 DNA sequence: TGTGCCAGCTGGACAGCGATATCTTATGGCTACACCTTC. Protein: CASWTAISYGYTF. Full variable domain (missing parts from reference TRBV19 and TRBJ1-2): DGGITQSPKYLFRKEGQNVTLSCEQNLNHDAMYWYRQDPGQGLRLIYYSQIVNDFQKGDIAEGYSVSREKKESFPLTVTSAQKNPTAFYLCASWTAISYGYTFGSGTRLTVV.

This chain links TRBV12-3 or TRBV12-4 with TRBJ1-4; D may be TRBD1 (6 bases). Trimming shortened V by 2 bases and J by 7 bases, and 8 bases separated the two germline ends. The CDR3 is 13 residues long. As DNA, the CDR3 is TGTGCCAGCAGTTTATGGGACACTGAAAAACTGTTTTTT. Translating gives CASSLWDTEKLFF.

The gene calls are TRBV28 and TRBJ1-5, with TRBD1 identical over 7 bases. Losses at the gene ends were 5 bases for V and 3 bases for J; bases not matched to a gene: 4. The length of the CDR3 is 14 residues. Germline V gene sequence: CDR1 MDHEN, CDR2 SYDVKM. The CDR3, as DNA: TGTGCCAGCAGTGGGGGACAGCCCAATCAGCCCCAGCATTTT. This encodes CASSGGQPNQPQHF.